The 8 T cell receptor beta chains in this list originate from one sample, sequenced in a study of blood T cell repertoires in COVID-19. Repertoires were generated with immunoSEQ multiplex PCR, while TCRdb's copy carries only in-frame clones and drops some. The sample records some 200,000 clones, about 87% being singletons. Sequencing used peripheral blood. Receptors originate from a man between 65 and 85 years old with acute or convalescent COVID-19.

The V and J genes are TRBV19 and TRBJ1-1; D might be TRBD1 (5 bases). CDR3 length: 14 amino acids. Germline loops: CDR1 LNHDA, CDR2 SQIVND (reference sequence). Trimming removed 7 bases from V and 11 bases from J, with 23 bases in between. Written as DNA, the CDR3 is TGTGCCAGTACCATCTCACCTACAGCGGAGGGGGCTTTCTTT. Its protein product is CASTISPTAEGAFF.

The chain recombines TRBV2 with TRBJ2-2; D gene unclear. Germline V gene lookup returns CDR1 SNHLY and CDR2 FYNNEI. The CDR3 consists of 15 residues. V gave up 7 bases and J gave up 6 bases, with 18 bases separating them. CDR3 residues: CASTPSAISPGELFF. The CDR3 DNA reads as TGTGCCAGCACTCCTTCAGCGATTAGTCCCGGGGAGCTGTTTTTT.

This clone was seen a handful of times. CDR3: CASSRGVVAGANVLTF. The CDR3 coding sequence is TGCGCCAGCAGCCGCGGGGTAGTAGCTGGGGCCAACGTCCTGACTTTC. The chain couples TRBV5-1 to TRBJ2-6; D possibly corresponds to TRBD2 (6 bases). This CDR3 comprises 16 residues. V lost 4 bases, J lost 2 bases, and 13 bases lay in between. Germline V gives CDR1 SGHRS, CDR2 YFSETQ.

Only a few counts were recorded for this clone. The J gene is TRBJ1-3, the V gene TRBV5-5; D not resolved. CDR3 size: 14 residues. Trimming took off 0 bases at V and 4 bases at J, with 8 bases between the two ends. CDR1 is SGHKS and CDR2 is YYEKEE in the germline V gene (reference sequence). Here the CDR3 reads CASSLVGEGNTIYF. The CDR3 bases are TGTGCCAGCAGCTTGGTCGGGGAAGGAAACACCATATATTTT. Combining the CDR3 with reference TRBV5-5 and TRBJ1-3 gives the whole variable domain DAGVTQSPTHLIKTRGQQVTLRCSPISGHKSVSWYQQVLGQGPQFIFQYYEKEERGRGNFPDRFSARQFPNYSSELNVNALLLGDSALYLCASSLVGEGNTIYFGEGSWLTVV.

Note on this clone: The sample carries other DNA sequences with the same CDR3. In DNA, the CDR3 is TGCGCCAGCAGCTTGGGGACAGCCTACAATGAGCAGTTCTTC. Translating it yields CASSLGTAYNEQFF. The rearrangement links TRBV5-1 to TRBJ2-1, with a possible D match to TRBD1 (6 bases). This CDR3 spans 14 amino acids. Germline values: CDR1 SGHRS, CDR2 YFSETQ. The germline V and J ends were trimmed by 0 bases and 2 bases, with 6 bases remaining between them.

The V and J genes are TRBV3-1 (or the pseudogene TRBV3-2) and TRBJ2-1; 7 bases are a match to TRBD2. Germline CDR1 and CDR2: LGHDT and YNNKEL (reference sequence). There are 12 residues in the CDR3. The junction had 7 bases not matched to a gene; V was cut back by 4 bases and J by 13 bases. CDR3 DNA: TGTGCCAGCAGCCCTAGCGGAGGGGTTCAGTTCTTC. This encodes CASSPSGGVQFF.

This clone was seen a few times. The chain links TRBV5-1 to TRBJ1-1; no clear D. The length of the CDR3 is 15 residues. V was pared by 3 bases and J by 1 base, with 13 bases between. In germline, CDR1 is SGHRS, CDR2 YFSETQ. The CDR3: CASSSRGLRNTEAFF. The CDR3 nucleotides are TGCGCCAGCAGCTCCCGTGGGCTGAGGAACACTGAAGCTTTCTTT.

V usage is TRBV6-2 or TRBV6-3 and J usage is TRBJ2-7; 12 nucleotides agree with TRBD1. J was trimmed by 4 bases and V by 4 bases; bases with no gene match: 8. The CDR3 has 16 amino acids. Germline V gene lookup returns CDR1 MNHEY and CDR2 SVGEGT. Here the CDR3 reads CASSSFGTGGFYEQYF. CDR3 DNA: TGTGCCAGCAGTTCCTTTGGGACAGGGGGCTTTTACGAGCAGTACTTC.